A single TCR beta chain is shown here with its context. The target antigen is unknown. This record comes from a study of T cell clones after liver transplantation. As for the study in general: A pre-transplant mixed lymphocyte reaction with TCRbeta sequencing defined graft-donor-reactive clones followed in post-transplant blood. Pre-transplant mixed lymphocyte reactions yielded third-party-reactive TCRbeta sequences as comparators for graft-donor-reactive sequences. Draws occurred before transplant, before withdrawal, and after complete or failed withdrawal. Study-wide points: Circulating graft-donor-reactive CD4 TCRbeta sequences fell significantly post-transplant in 5 of 8 subjects.

The repertoire was sequenced with immunoSEQ multiplex PCR; TCRdb's copy has only in-frame clones and lacks some. The table lists fewer than 45,000 clones, about 86% of them singletons, with more than 2% in the top ten. This CDR3 spans 16 amino acids. Germline CDR1 is SGHRS and CDR2 is YFSETQ. The ends lost 1 base at V and 5 bases at J; junction bases unmatched: 12. The chain is built from TRBV5-1 and TRBJ2-7; 7 bases map to TRBD1. Sequenced material: CD4+ T cells from blood, taken 24 months after liver transplant. This clonotype was obtained from a human patient who received a liver transplant. Some T cells here may be from the graft donor. The CDR3 here is CASSLTGQAYFDEQYF. The DNA for the CDR3 is TGCGCCAGCAGCTTGACAGGACAGGCTTATTTCGACGAGCAGTACTTC.